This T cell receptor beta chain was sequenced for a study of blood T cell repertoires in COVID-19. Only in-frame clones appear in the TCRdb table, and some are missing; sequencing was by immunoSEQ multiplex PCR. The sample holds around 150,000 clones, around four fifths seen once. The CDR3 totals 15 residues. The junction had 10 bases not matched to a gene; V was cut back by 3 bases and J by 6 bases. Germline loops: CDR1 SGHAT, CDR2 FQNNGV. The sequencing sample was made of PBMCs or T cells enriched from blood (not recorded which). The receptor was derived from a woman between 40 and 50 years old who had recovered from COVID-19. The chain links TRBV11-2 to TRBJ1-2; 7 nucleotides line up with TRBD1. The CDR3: CASSLLQGPWDGYTF. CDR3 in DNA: TGTGCCAGCAGCTTGCTACAGGGGCCCTGGGATGGCTACACCTTC. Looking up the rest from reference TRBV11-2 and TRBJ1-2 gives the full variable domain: EAGVAQSPRYKIIEKRQSVAFWCNPISGHATLYWYQQILGQGPKLLIQFQNNGVVDDSQLPKDRFSAERLKGVDSTLKIQPAKLEDSAVYLCASSLLQGPWDGYTFGSGTRLTVV.